This T cell receptor beta chain was captured by sequencing in a study of regulatory T cells in long-lasting Graves disease. Described time point: newly diagnosed GD, antithyroid drugs for less than 3 months. PBMCs were the source of the RNA used for TCR sequencing. Germline trimming cut 4 bases from V and 4 bases from J; bases unmatched to any gene: 6. The CDR3 runs to 14 residues. From germline, CDR1 is GTSNPN and CDR2 SVGIG (reference sequence). Arm-PCR of CDR3 regions and iRepertoire HTBI primers were used to build TCR beta libraries. TCRdb independently ran MiXCR on the multiplex PCR reads; one entry per CDR3 protein. This table holds hundreds of thousands of distinct CDR3 sequences, about 16% found once. The same specimen was also included in a second study, on T cells in Graves' hyperthyroidism and ophthalmopathy.

The starting material was peripheral blood mononuclear cells (PBMCs), obtained at new diagnosis, from a patient treated with antithyroid drugs. The chain is built from TRBV30 and TRBJ1-4; TRBD1 matches at 7 bases. The source is a woman aged 35-60 years with Graves disease. CDR3 in amino acids: CAWTTGIGNEKLFF. In nucleotides, the CDR3 is TGTGCCTGGACGACAGGGATCGGTAATGAAAAACTGTTTTTT.